The TCR beta chain described here comes from a study of T cell repertoires in cytomegalovirus infection. The study, taken as a whole, reports: The cumulative frequency of public TCR beta families distinguished individuals who carried CMV together with the relevant HLA.

TCRdb called the reads again in MiXCR, with one record for every CDR3 protein. The sample shows more than 200,000 distinct CDR3 sequences, 8% to 9.5% of them seen only once. The CDR3 is 12 amino acids. Germline assignment: CDR1 SGHVS and CDR2 FNYEAQ. The ends were cut back, 5 bases at V and 6 bases at J, with 8 bases in the middle. This clonotype was counted a few times. Its antigen remains unknown. The sample taken for sequencing was PBMCs. The chain recombines TRBV7-6 with TRBJ2-1; D not certain. The receptor's source is a human donor in good health (CMV status not recorded). Some clones in this sample may be carry-over from other donors' samples. The CDR3 is CASSHPGNEQFF. For the CDR3, the DNA is TGTGCCAGCAGCCATCCGGGCAATGAGCAGTTCTTC.